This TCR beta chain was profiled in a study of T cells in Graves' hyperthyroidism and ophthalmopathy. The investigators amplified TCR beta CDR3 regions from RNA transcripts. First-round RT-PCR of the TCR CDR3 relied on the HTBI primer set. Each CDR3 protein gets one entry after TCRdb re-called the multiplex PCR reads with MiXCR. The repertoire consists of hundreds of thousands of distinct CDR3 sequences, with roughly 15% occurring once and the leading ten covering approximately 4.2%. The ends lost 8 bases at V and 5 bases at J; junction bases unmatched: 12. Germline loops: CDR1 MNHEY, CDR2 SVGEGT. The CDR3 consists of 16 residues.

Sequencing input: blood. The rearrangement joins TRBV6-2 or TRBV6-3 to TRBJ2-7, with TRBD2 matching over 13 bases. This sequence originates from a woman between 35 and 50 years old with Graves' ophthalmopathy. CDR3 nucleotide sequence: TGTGCCAGCGGCTTTTGGGGGACTAGCGGGATGCACGAGCAGTACTTC. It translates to CASGFWGTSGMHEQYF.